The rows below give T cell receptor beta chains drawn from one sample of a study of T cells expressing NK-cell markers. TCRdb re-called the 5' RACE reads and gives one entry per CDR3 protein, without DNA. The sample includes about 390,000 distinct CDR3 sequences. The material sequenced was blood T cells: a sorted CD56 or NKG2C T cell subset, CD4+ or CD8+ T cells, or bulk PBMC T cells (not recorded which). Source of these receptors: a woman aged 45-65 years in good health. Both conserved end residues are part of each CDR3. Fields, in order: V gene, J gene, CDR3 protein.

TRBV7-7	TRBJ2-5	CASSPEPLAGQTQYF
TRBV6-5	TRBJ2-1	CASSYSRTRTFNEQFF
TRBV12-3/TRBV12-4	TRBJ2-1	CASSLLGSNEQFF
TRBV20-1	TRBJ2-1	CSARDPINEQFF
TRBV6-5	TRBJ2-7	CASSYRAGVGYEQYF
TRBV5-1	TRBJ2-1	CASSSLAGGDNEQFF
TRBV6-5	TRBJ1-5	CASSSRTGGDQPQHF
TRBV20-1	TRBJ2-7	CSAMRHDEQYF
TRBV20-1	TRBJ2-7	CSARDTLAGAYEQYF
TRBV24-1	TRBJ2-1	CATGHAGGRNEQFF
TRBV4-1	TRBJ2-4	CASSQALSDRAKNIQYF